Listed here are 24 T cell receptor beta chains from one sample, sequenced in a study. TCRdb re-called the 5' RACE reads with MiXCR, one entry per CDR3 protein. The table records about 3,000 distinct CDR3 sequences, 5.5% to 8.5% of them present only once. The specimen sequenced was total memory T cells from blood PBMCs. Subset: transitional memory CD4+ T cells. These receptors originate from a female donor with HIV.

This clonotype is medium-sized (0.01 to 0.1%) in the sample. The chain recombines TRBV30 with TRBJ1-2, with D perhaps TRBD1 (5 bases). V lost 0 bases to trimming and J lost 4 bases, with 18 bases between them. CDR3 length: 16 amino acids. From germline, CDR1 is GTSNPN and CDR2 SVGIG (reference sequence). CDR3 sequence reads: CAWSVLGTGVLYGYTF. DNA for the CDR3: TGTGCCTGGAGTGTGTTAGGGACCGGGGTCCTCTATGGCTACACCTTC. Together with reference TRBV30 and TRBJ1-2, the CDR3 gives the full variable domain: SQTIHQWPATLVQPVGSPLSLECTVEGTSNPNLYWYRQAAGRGLQLLFYSVGIGQISSEVPQNLSASRPQDRQFILSSKKLLLSDSGFYLCAWSVLGTGVLYGYTFGSGTRLTVV.

Of note for this clonotype: A much larger clone lies a single base off, so this may be a read error. The rearrangement joins TRBV6-2 or TRBV6-3 to TRBJ1-2; D remains unclear. CDR1 is MNHEY, CDR2 SVGEGT, per germline. V lost 1 base to trimming and J lost 8 bases, with 14 bases between them. The CDR3 runs 14 residues. In DNA, the CDR3 is TGTGCCAGCAGTTACTACATGGGGTGGAGCGGCTACACCTTC. As protein: CASSYYMGWSGYTF.

Relative to its sample, this clonotype is medium-sized. The V gene is TRBV15, the J gene TRBJ1-5, with 11 bases aligning to TRBD1. The J segment lost 4 bases and the V segment lost 5 bases, leaving 7 bases of the junction unmatched. The CDR3 totals 16 residues. Germline CDR1 and CDR2: LNHNV and YYDKDF (reference sequence). The CDR3 sequence: CATSGFGTGGNQPQHF. As DNA, the CDR3 is TGTGCCACCAGCGGATTCGGGACAGGGGGTAATCAGCCCCAGCATTTT.

This clonotype has more than one count but fewer than ten. The rearrangement links TRBV30 to TRBJ1-5, with D perhaps matching TRBD1 (5 bases). V was shortened by 4 bases and J by 3 bases, with 10 bases between the two germline ends. The CDR3 runs to 13 residues. CDR1 and CDR2 (germline): GTSNPN, SVGIG (reference sequence). CDR3 amino acids: CAWTSGVNQPQHF. In DNA, the CDR3 is TGTGCCTGGACCTCGGGGGTCAATCAGCCCCAGCATTTT.

V and J are TRBV11-3 and TRBJ1-6; possibly TRBD1 for D (6 bases). The germline V and J ends were trimmed by 8 bases and 4 bases, with 12 bases remaining between them. CDR1 SGHNT and CDR2 YENEEA come from the germline V gene. This CDR3 comprises 14 residues. The CDR3 DNA sequence: TGTGCCAGCGGAGGGACAAGGTATAATTCACCCCTCCACTTT. It encodes CASGGTRYNSPLHF.

V gene TRBV6-5 combines with J gene TRBJ1-1, with a possible D match to TRBD1 (5 bases). Germline lookup yields CDR1 MNHEY and CDR2 SVGAGI. This CDR3 comprises 14 residues. V lost 0 bases to trimming and J lost 3 bases, with 8 bases between them. CDR3 sequence (DNA): TGTGCCAGCAGTTACTCGGGGGGAGACACTGAAGCTTTCTTT. Translated, it gives CASSYSGGDTEAFF.

This clonotype was recorded a few times. The chain carries TRBV7-2 and TRBJ1-5; TRBD1 is a possible D gene (5 bases). The CDR3 sequence is 15 residues long. Per the germline V gene, CDR1 is SGHTA and CDR2 is FQGNSA. V was cut by 1 base and J by 4 bases, with 11 bases left in between. Here the CDR3 DNA reads TGTGCCAGCAGCTTAGGGGGGTCAACAAATCAGCCCCAGCATTTT. Its protein product is CASSLGGSTNQPQHF.

By share, this clonotype ranks as medium-sized. The genes are TRBV6-5 and TRBJ1-2; D not resolved. The V end was cut by 4 bases, the J end by 3 bases, with 12 bases between. In germline, CDR1 is MNHEY, CDR2 SVGAGI. This CDR3 comprises 14 residues. The CDR3 protein is CASSFYRADYGYTF. In nucleotides, the CDR3 is TGTGCCAGCAGTTTCTATAGGGCGGACTATGGCTACACCTTC.

This clonotype is medium-sized by share. This sequence joins TRBV30 and TRBJ1-1; TRBD1 aligns across 9 bases. Germline V CDR1 and CDR2: GTSNPN, SVGIG (reference sequence). Unmatched junction bases numbered 5, after V lost 1 base and J lost 5 bases. This CDR3 spans 14 amino acids. The CDR3 here is CAWSGGQGWTEAFF. CDR3 in DNA: TGTGCCTGGAGTGGGGGACAGGGTTGGACTGAAGCTTTCTTT.

This clonotype is labeled as medium-sized. V and J are TRBV27 and TRBJ2-7; D is uncertain. Looked up from germline, CDR1 is MNHEY and CDR2 is SMNVEV (reference sequence). Trimming cost V 4 bases and J 5 bases, with 15 bases left between them. The CDR3 consists of 14 residues. The CDR3 bases are TGTGCCAGCAGTTCCCCAGTTCAGGCACACGAGCAGTACGTC. Amino acids: CASSSPVQAHEQYV.

Within the sample, this clonotype is medium-sized. The J gene is TRBJ1-2, the V gene TRBV15; TRBD1 matches 7 bases. The V gene's germline CDR1 is LNHNV and CDR2 YYDKDF (reference sequence). CDR3 length: 14 residues. V gave up 1 base and J gave up 4 bases; unmatched junction bases: 3. The CDR3 nucleotides are TGTGCCACCAGCAGAGCTCAGGGGGGCTATGGCTACACCTTC. Translating it yields CATSRAQGGYGYTF.

This clonotype is classed as medium-sized. The chain has TRBV15 and TRBJ1-1; D not certain. Germline V gene lookup returns CDR1 LNHNV and CDR2 YYDKDF (reference sequence). V shed 0 bases and J shed 1 base, with 6 bases lying between them. The CDR3 spans 14 residues. The CDR3 reads CATSREGRNTEAFF. DNA of the CDR3: TGTGCCACCAGCAGAGAGGGCAGGAACACTGAAGCTTTCTTT.

As concerns this clonotype: Being one base from a much bigger clone, this may be a read error. The chain carries TRBV10-2 and TRBJ1-4, with D possibly being TRBD1 (6 bases). The CDR3 totals 14 residues. The germline CDR1 and CDR2 sequences are WSHSY and SAAADI. The CDR3 spells CASSLDRTGERLFF. CDR3 bases: TGCGCCAGCAGTCTCGACAGGACGGGTGAAAGACTGTTTTTT.

Turning to this clonotype: One end of the junction varies from germline; a read error may be responsible. The J gene is TRBJ1-4, the V gene TRBV15; D unclear. The germline V gene has CDR1 LNHNV and CDR2 YYDKDF (reference sequence). This CDR3 comprises 15 residues. The CDR3 DNA sequence: TGTGCCACCAGGAGAGTAAGGGCTTCGGGTGAAAAACTGTTTTTT. This gives the protein CATRRVRASGEKLFF.

A word on this clonotype: Relative to the germline gene, one junction end is altered; a read error may explain this. The chain combines TRBV4-2 with TRBJ2-1, with D possibly called TRBD1 or TRBD2 (6 bases each). This CDR3 has 15 amino acids. The V gene's germline CDR1 is LGHNA and CDR2 YNFKEQ. This CDR3 is CASTQGGGMYNEQFF. The CDR3 DNA reads TGTGCCAGCACCCAAGGAGGGGGTATGTACAATGAGCAGTTCTTC.

This clonotype is medium-sized (0.01 to 0.1%) within its sample. This chain links TRBV4-2 with TRBJ1-2, with D uncertain. The V and J ends lost 3 bases and 7 bases respectively, with 18 bases between them. The CDR3 runs 15 residues. The V gene's germline CDR1 is LGHNA and CDR2 YNFKEQ. The CDR3 DNA reads as TGTGCCAGCAGCCATGACGCCGGCACTGAGTTTGGCTACACCTTC. Its protein is CASSHDAGTEFGYTF.

This clonotype is medium-sized. The CDR3 coding sequence is TGTGCCACCAGCAGAGATTACAGGACAGTCTACGAGCAGTACGTC. It encodes CATSRDYRTVYEQYV. The gene calls are TRBV15 and TRBJ2-7; the D gene is possibly TRBD1 (6 bases). V was clipped by 0 bases and J by 3 bases, with 12 bases between them. CDR1 and CDR2 (germline): LNHNV, YYDKDF (reference sequence). The CDR3 consists of 15 residues.

By share, this clonotype ranks as large. The chain couples TRBV11-3 to TRBJ1-1; a weak D match, TRBD1 (6 bases). The V end was cut by 4 bases, the J end by 6 bases, with 12 bases between. The germline V gene encodes CDR1 SGHNT and CDR2 YENEEA. The CDR3 length is 13 residues. Here the CDR3 DNA reads TGTGCCAGCAGCTCCATTGAGGGGGCTGAAGCTTTCTTT. This gives the protein CASSSIEGAEAFF.

This clonotype has more than one count but fewer than ten. The rearrangement joins TRBV19 to TRBJ1-5, with a tentative D call TRBD1 (6 bases). This CDR3 spans 16 amino acids. Per the germline V gene, CDR1 is LNHDA and CDR2 is SQIVND (reference sequence). The V end was cut by 7 bases, the J end by 3 bases, with 19 bases between. The CDR3 nucleotides are TGTGCCAGTACCCGACTCCCGAAGGGGGACAATCAGCCCCAGCATTTT. This codes for CASTRLPKGDNQPQHF.

This clonotype is categorized as medium-sized (0.01 to 0.1%). The rearrangement uses TRBV10-3 and TRBJ1-2; D possibly corresponds to TRBD1 (6 bases). V dropped 6 bases and J dropped 7 bases, with 18 bases sitting between them. This CDR3 region has 14 residues. CDR1 is ENHRY and CDR2 is SYGVKD in the germline V gene. CDR3 sequence (DNA): TGTGCCATCAGCATACAGGGAGAAGGGAGTGGCTACACCTTC. This codes for CAISIQGEGSGYTF.

This clonotype is judged medium-sized (0.01 to 0.1%). V is TRBV24-1 and J is TRBJ2-2; 10 bases align to TRBD1. J lost 4 bases, V lost 7 bases, and 5 bases had no gene match. The germline gives CDR1 KGHDR, CDR2 SFDVKD. The CDR3 sequence is 15 residues long. In DNA, the CDR3 is TGTGCCACCAGGGGGACAGGGGCGGGCACCGGGGAGCTGTTTTTT. Its translation: CATRGTGAGTGELFF.

This clonotype has only a few counts. V is TRBV4-3 and J is TRBJ2-5, with 11 nucleotides matching TRBD1. CDR1 and CDR2 from the germline V gene are LGHNA and YSLEER. The CDR3 totals 15 residues. V lost 4 bases to trimming and J lost 4 bases; unmatched junction nucleotides: 5. In DNA, the CDR3 is TGCGCCAGCAGCCTTTGGACAGGGGGCTCAGAGACCCAGTACTTC. Amino acid sequence: CASSLWTGGSETQYF.

The chain employs TRBV10-1 and TRBJ1-1; D may be TRBD1 (6 bases). The germline V gene encodes CDR1 WNHNN and CDR2 SYGVQD (reference sequence). The CDR3 runs to 13 residues. Trimming left V 0 bases short and J 11 bases short, with 13 bases between. The chain's CDR3 is CASSESGGQKAFF. The CDR3 region has the DNA TGCGCCAGCAGTGAGTCGGGGGGGCAGAAGGCTTTCTTT.

The rearrangement links TRBV11-2 to TRBJ2-2, with 7 nucleotides matching TRBD1. Germline V CDR1 and CDR2: SGHAT, FQNNGV. The CDR3 contains 16 residues. The V segment lost 4 bases and the J segment 1 base; nucleotides outside the gene matches: 6. In nucleotides, the CDR3 is TGTGCCAGCAGCTCGTCCGGGACAGTGAACACCGGGGAGCTGTTTTTT. Its protein product is CASSSSGTVNTGELFF.